This record concerns one TCR beta chain sequence. The CDR3 runs to 13 residues. Trimming removed 1 base from V and 5 bases from J, with 8 bases in between. This sample stems from a study of blood T cell repertoires in COVID-19. Study overall: Some COVID-19 samples were acute and others convalescent; all came from the United States, Italy and Spain. From T cells, B-cell-depleted T cells, or PBMCs came the material, which was cDNA or gDNA.

Per the original data handling: Amplification of reference gene primers provided the estimated nucleated cell counts. Clones were sequenced by immunoSEQ multiplex PCR, and TCRdb holds only the in-frame ones, with some missing. The V and J calls and clone size come from that table; D and trimming were worked out from the DNA. The data contain roughly 160,000 clones, roughly 80% of them singletons. Specimen: peripheral blood. This TCR was sampled from a man between 65 and 79 years old with active or convalescent COVID-19. V and J are TRBV12-3 or TRBV12-4 and TRBJ2-5; a possible D gene is TRBD2 (6 bases). The CDR3 is CASSLVGGETQYF. The CDR3, as DNA: TGTGCCAGCAGTTTAGTCGGGGGTGAGACCCAGTACTTC.